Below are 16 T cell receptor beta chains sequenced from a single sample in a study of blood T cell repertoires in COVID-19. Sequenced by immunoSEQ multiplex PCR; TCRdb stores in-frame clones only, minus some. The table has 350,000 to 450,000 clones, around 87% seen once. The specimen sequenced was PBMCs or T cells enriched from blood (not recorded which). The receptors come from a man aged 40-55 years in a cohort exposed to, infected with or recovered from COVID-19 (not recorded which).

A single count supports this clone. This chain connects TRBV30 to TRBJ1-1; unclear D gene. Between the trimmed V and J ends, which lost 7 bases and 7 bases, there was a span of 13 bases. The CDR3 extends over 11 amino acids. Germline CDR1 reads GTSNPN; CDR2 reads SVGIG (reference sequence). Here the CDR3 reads CASNRGIEAFF. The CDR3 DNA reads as TGTGCCTCGAATCGGGGTATTGAAGCTTTCTTT. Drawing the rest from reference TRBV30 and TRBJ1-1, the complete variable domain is SQTIHQWPATLVQPVGSPLSLECTVEGTSNPNLYWYRQAAGRGLQLLFYSVGIGQISSEVPQNLSASRPQDRQFILSSKKLLLSDSGFYLCASNRGIEAFFGQGTRLTVV.

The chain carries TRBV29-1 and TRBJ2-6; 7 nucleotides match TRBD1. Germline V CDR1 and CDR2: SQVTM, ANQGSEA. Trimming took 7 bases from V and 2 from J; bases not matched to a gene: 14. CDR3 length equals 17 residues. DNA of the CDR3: TGCAGCGCCGGAAGACAGGGTGGCGGTGCTGGGGCCAACGTCCTGACTTTC. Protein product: CSAGRQGGGAGANVLTF.

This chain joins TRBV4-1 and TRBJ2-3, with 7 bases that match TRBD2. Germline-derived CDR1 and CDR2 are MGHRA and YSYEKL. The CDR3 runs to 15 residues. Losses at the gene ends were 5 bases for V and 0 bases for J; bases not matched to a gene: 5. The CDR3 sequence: CASSSGLESTDTQYF. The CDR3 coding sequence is TGCGCCAGCAGCTCCGGACTAGAGAGCACAGATACGCAGTATTTT.

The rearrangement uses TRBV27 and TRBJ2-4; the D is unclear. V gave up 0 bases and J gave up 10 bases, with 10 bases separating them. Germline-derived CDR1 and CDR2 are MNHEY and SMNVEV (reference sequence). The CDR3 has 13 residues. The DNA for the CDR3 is TGTGCCAGCAGTTTATCGGGCCCAACTATTCAGTACTTC. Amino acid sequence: CASSLSGPTIQYF.

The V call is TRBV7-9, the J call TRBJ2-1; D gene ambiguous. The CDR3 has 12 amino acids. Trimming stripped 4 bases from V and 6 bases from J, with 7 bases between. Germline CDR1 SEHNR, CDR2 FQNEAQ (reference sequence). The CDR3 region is CASSSESNEQFF. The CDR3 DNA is TGTGCCAGCAGCTCAGAATCCAATGAGCAGTTCTTC.

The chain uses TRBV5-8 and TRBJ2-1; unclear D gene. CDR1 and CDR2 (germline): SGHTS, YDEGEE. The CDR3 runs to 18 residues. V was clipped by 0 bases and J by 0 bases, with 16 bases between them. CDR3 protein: CASSLVLMRFGSYNEQFF. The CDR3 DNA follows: TGTGCCAGCAGCTTGGTACTTATGCGATTCGGCTCCTACAATGAGCAGTTCTTC. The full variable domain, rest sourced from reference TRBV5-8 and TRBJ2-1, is EAGVTQSPTHLIKTRGQQATLRCSPISGHTSVYWYQQALGLGLQFLLWYDEGEERNRGNFPPRFSGRQFPNYSSELNVNALELEDSALYLCASSLVLMRFGSYNEQFFGPGTRLTVL.

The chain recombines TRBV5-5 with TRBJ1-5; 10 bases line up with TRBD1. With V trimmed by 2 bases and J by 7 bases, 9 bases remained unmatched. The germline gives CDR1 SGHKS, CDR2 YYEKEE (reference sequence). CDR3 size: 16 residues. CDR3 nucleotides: TGTGCCAGCAGCTTAATTGGGACAGGGGAAGGGCAGCCCCAGCATTTT. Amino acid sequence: CASSLIGTGEGQPQHF.

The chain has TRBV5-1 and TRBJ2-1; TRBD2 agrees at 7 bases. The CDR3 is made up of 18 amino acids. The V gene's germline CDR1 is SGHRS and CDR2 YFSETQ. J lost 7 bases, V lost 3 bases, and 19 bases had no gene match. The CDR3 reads CASSWGPNFAGVGNEQFF. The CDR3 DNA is TGCGCCAGCAGCTGGGGTCCCAATTTTGCGGGAGTGGGGAATGAGCAGTTCTTC.

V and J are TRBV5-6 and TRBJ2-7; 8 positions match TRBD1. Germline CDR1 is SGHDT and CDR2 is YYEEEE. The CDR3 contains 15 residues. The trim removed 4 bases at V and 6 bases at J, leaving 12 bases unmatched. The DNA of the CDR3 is TGTGCCAGCAGCCCCCAGGACAGGGTGTTAAGCGAGCAGTACTTC. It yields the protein CASSPQDRVLSEQYF.

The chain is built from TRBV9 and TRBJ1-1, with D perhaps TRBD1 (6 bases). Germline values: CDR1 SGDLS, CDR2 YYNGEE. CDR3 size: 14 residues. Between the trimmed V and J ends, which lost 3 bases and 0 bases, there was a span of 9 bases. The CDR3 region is CASSAPGVNTEAFF. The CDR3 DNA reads TGTGCCAGCAGCGCCCCAGGGGTGAACACTGAAGCTTTCTTT.

The CDR3 reads CATSRDGRVGYTF. DNA of the CDR3: TGTGCCACCAGCAGAGATGGGCGGGTTGGCTACACCTTC. The J gene is TRBJ1-2, the V gene TRBV15, with D unclear. This CDR3 comprises 13 residues. Germline CDR1 is LNHNV and CDR2 is YYDKDF (reference sequence). Deletions cut 0 bases from V and 7 bases from J, with 9 bases between.

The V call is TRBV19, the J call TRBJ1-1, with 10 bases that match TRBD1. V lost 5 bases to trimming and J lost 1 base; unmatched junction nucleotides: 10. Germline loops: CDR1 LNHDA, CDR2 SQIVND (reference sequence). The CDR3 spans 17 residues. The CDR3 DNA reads TGTGCCAGTAGTCCGTCCGGGACAGGGGTCGGGAACACTGAAGCTTTCTTT. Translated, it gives CASSPSGTGVGNTEAFF.

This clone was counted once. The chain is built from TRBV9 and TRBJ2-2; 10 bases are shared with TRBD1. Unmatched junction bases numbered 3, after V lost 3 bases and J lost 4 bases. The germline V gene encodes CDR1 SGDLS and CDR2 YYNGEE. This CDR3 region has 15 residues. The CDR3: CASSATGGLTGELFF. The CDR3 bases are TGTGCCAGCAGCGCGACAGGGGGCCTCACCGGGGAGCTGTTTTTT.

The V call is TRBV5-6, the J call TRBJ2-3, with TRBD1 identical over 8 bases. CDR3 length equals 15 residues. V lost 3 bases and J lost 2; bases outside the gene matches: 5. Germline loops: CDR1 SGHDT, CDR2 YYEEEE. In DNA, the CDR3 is TGTGCCAGCAGCTCCGGACAGGGCGCCACAGATACGCAGTATTTT. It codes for CASSSGQGATDTQYF.

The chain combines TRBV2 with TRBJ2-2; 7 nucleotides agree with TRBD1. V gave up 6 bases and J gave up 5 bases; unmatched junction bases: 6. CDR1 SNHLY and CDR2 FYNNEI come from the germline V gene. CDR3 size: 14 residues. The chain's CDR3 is CASRRDRGTGELFF. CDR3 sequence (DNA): TGTGCCAGCAGAAGGGACAGAGGGACCGGGGAGCTGTTTTTT.

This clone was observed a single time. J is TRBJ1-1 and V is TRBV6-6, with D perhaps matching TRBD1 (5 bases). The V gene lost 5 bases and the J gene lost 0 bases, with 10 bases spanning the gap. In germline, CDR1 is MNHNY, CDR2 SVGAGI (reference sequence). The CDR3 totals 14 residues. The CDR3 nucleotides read TGTGCCAGCAGTCTTGGACATATGAACACTGAAGCTTTCTTT. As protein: CASSLGHMNTEAFF.